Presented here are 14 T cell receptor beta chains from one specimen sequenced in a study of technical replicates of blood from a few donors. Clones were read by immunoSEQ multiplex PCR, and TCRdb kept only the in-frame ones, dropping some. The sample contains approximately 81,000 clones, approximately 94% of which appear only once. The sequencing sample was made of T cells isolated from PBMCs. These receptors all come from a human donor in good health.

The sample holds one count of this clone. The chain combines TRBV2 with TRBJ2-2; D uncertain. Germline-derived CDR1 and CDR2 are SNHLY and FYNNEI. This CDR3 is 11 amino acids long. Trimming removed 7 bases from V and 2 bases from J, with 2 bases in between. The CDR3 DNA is TGTGCCAGCACAAACACCGGGGAGCTGTTTTTT. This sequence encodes CASTNTGELFF. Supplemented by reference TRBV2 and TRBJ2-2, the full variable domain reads EPEVTQTPSHQVTQMGQEVILRCVPISNHLYFYWYRQILGQKVEFLVSFYNNEISEKSEIFDDQFSVERPDGSNFTLKIRSTKLEDSAMYFCASTNTGELFFGEGSRLTVL.

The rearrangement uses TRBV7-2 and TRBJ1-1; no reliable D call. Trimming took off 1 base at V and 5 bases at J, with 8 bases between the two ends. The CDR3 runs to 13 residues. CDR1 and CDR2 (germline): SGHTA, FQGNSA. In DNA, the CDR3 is TGTGCCAGCAGCTTAGTTAGGGAGACTGAAGCTTTCTTT. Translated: CASSLVRETEAFF.

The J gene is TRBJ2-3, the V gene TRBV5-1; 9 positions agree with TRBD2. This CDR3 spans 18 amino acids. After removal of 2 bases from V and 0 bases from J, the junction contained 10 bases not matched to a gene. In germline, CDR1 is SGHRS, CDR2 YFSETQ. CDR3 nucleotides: TGCGCCAGCAGCTTTAATAGGGCTAGCGGGATTAGCACAGATACGCAGTATTTT. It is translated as CASSFNRASGISTDTQYF.

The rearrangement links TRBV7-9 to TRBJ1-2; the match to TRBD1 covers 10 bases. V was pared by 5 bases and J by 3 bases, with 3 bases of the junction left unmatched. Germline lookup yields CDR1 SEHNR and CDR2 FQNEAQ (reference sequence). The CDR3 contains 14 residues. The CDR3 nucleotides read TGTGCCAGCAGCCCCGGACAGGGGGACTATGGCTACACCTTC. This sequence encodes CASSPGQGDYGYTF.

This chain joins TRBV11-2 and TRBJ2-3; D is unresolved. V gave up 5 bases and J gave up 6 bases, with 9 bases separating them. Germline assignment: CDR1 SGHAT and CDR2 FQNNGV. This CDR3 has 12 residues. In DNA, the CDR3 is TGTGCCAGCAGCATAGGCAGGGATACGCAGTATTTT. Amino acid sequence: CASSIGRDTQYF. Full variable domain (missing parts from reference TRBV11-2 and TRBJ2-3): EAGVAQSPRYKIIEKRQSVAFWCNPISGHATLYWYQQILGQGPKLLIQFQNNGVVDDSQLPKDRFSAERLKGVDSTLKIQPAKLEDSAVYLCASSIGRDTQYFGPGTRLTVL.

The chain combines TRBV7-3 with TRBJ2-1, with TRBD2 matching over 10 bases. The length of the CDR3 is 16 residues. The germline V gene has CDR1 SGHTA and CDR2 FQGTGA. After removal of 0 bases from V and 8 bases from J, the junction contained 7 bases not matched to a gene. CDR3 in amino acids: CASSLTILAGVDEQFF. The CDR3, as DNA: TGTGCCAGCAGCTTAACAATCCTAGCGGGAGTCGATGAGCAGTTCTTC.

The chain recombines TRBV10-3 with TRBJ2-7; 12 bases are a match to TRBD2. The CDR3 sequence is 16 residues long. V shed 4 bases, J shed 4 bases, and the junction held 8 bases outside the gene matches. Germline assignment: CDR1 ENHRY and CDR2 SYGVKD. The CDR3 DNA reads TGTGCCATCAGTGCTGGACTAGCGGGACCCAAATACGAGCAGTACTTC. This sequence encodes CAISAGLAGPKYEQYF.

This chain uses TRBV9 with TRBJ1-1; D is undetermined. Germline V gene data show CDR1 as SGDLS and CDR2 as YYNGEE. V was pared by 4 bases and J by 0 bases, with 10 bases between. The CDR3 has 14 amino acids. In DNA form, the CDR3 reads TGTGCCAGCAGCTCTCTAACCCTGAACACTGAAGCTTTCTTT. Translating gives CASSSLTLNTEAFF.

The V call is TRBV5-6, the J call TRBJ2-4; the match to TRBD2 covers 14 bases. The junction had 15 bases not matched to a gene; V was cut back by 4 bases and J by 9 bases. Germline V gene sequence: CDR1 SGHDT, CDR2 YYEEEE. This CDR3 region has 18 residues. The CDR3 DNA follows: TGTGCCAGCAGCAGCTTTAGACTAGCGGGAGGGCTCAACGGCATTCAGTACTTC. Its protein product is CASSSFRLAGGLNGIQYF.

DNA for the CDR3: TGTGCCAGCAGCCCCGCCGGGAGGGGAGGGACCTACGAGCAGTACTTC. Its translation is CASSPAGRGGTYEQYF. This chain joins TRBV13 and TRBJ2-7, with 8 bases fitting TRBD2. The ends lost 5 bases at V and 2 bases at J; junction bases unmatched: 11. This CDR3 is 16 amino acids long. In germline, CDR1 is PRHDT, CDR2 FYEKMQ (reference sequence).

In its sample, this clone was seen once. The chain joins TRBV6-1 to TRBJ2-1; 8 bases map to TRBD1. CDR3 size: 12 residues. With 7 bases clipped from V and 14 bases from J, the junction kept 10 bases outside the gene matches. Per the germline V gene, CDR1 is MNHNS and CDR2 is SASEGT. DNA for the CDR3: TGTGCCAGCACCGAAAGGGACAGGTCAAAGTTCTTC. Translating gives CASTERDRSKFF.

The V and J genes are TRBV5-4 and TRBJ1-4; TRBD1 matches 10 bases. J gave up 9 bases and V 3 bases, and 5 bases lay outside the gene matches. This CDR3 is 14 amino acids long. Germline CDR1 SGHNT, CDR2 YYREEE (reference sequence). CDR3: CASSSGTGDQKLFF. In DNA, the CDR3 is TGTGCCAGCAGCTCCGGGACAGGGGACCAAAAACTGTTTTTT.

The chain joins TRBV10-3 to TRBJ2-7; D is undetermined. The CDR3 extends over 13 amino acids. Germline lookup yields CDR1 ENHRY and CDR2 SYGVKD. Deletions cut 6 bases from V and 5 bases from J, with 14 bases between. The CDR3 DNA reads TGTGCCATCAGGTCCCCCAATCTAAACGAGCAGTACTTC. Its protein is CAIRSPNLNEQYF.

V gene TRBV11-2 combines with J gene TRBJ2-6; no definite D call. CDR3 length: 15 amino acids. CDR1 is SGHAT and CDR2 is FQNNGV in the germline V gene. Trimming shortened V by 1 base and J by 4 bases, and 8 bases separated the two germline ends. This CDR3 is CASSLAATGANVLTF. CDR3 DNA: TGTGCCAGCAGCTTAGCAGCGACCGGGGCCAACGTCCTGACTTTC.